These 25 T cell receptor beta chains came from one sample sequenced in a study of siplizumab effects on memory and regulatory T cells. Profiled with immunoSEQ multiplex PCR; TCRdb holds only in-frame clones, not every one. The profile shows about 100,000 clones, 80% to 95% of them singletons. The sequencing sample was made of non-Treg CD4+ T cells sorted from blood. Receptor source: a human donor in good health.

The CDR3 loop reads CASSPRQSSGNTIYF. The CDR3 DNA sequence: TGCGCCAGTTCCCCTCGGCAGAGCTCTGGAAACACCATATATTTT. The genes are TRBV5-1 and TRBJ1-3; no clear D gene. Trimming left V 8 bases short and J 0 bases short, with 15 bases between. The CDR3 has 15 amino acids. In germline, CDR1 is SGHRS, CDR2 YFSETQ.

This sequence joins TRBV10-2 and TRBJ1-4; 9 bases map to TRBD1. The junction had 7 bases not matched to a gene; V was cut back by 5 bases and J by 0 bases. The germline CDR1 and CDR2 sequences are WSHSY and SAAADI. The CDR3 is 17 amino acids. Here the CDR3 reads CASSRATGGSTNEKLFF. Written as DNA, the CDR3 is TGCGCCAGCAGTCGAGCAACAGGGGGCTCAACTAATGAAAAACTGTTTTTT.

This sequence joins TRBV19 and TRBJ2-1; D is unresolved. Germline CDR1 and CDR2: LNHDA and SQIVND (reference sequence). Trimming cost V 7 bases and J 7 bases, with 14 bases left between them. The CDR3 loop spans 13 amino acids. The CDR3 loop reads CASNRGPGNEQFF. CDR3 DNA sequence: TGTGCCAGTAATAGAGGACCTGGGAATGAGCAGTTCTTC.

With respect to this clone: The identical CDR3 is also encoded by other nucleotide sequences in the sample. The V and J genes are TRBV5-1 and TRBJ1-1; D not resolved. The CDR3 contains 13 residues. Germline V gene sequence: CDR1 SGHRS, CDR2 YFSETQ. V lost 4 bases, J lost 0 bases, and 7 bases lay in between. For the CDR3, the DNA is TGCGCCAGCAGCCTCGTGGTGAACACTGAAGCTTTCTTT. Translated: CASSLVVNTEAFF.

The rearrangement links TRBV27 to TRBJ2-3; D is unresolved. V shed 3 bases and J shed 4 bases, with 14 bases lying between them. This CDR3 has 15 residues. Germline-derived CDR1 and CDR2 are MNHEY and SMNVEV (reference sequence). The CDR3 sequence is CASSFTVGRPDTQYF. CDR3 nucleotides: TGTGCCAGCAGTTTCACCGTCGGGCGGCCAGATACGCAGTATTTT.

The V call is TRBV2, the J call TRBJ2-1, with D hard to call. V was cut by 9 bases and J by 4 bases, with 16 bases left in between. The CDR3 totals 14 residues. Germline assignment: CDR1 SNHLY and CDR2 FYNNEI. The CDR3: CASSRSWGYNEQFF. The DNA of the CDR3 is TGTGCCAGTAGTCGAAGTTGGGGATACAATGAGCAGTTCTTC.

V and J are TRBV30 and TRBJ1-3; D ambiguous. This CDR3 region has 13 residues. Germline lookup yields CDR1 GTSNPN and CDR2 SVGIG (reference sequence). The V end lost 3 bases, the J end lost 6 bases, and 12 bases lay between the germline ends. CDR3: CAWSTGWPNTIYF. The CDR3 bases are TGTGCCTGGAGCACGGGATGGCCAAACACCATATATTTT.

The CDR3 loop is CASSLAEPSTDTQYF. The DNA for the CDR3 is TGCGCCAGCAGCTTGGCGGAACCTTCCACAGATACGCAGTATTTT. The chain has TRBV5-1 and TRBJ2-3; D remains ambiguous. This CDR3 region has 15 residues. CDR1 is SGHRS and CDR2 is YFSETQ in the germline V gene. The V end was cut by 0 bases, the J end by 2 bases, with 10 bases between.

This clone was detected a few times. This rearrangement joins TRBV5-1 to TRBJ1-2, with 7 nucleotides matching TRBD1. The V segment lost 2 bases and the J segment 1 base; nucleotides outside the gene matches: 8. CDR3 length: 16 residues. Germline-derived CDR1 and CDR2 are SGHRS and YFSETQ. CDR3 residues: CASSFGRGVRNYGYTF. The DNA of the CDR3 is TGCGCCAGCAGCTTCGGCAGGGGGGTACGTAACTATGGCTACACCTTC. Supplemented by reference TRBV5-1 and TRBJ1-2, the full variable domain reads KAGVTQTPRYLIKTRGQQVTLSCSPISGHRSVSWYQQTPGQGLQFLFEYFSETQRNKGNFPGRFSGRQFSNSRSEMNVSTLELGDSALYLCASSFGRGVRNYGYTFGSGTRLTVV.

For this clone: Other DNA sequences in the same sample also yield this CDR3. CDR3: CASSFTDTQYF. CDR3 DNA: TGTGCCAGCAGCTTTACAGATACGCAGTATTTT. The chain has TRBV7-2 and TRBJ2-3, with D unresolved. The CDR3 covers 11 residues. Trimming pared 3 bases from V and 3 bases from J, leaving 1 base between. Looked up from germline, CDR1 is SGHTA and CDR2 is FQGNSA.

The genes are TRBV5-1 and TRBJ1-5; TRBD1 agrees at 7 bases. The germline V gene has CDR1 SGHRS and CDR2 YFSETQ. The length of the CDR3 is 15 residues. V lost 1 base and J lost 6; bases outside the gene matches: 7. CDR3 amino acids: CASSLTGAQGQPQHF. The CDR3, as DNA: TGCGCCAGCAGCTTGACAGGGGCCCAGGGTCAGCCCCAGCATTTT. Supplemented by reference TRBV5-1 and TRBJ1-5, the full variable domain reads KAGVTQTPRYLIKTRGQQVTLSCSPISGHRSVSWYQQTPGQGLQFLFEYFSETQRNKGNFPGRFSGRQFSNSRSEMNVSTLELGDSALYLCASSLTGAQGQPQHFGDGTRLSIL.

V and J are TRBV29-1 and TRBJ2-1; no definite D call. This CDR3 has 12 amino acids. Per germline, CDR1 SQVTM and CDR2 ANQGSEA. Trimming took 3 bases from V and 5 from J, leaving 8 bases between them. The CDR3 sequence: CSVDFPHNEQFF. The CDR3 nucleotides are TGCAGCGTTGACTTCCCCCACAATGAGCAGTTCTTC.

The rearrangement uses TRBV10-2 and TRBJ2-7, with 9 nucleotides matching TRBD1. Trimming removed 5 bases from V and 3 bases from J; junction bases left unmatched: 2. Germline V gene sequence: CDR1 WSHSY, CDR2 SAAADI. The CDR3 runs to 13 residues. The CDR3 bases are TGCGCCAGCAGTCGGGACAGGGACTACGAGCAGTACTTC. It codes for CASSRDRDYEQYF.

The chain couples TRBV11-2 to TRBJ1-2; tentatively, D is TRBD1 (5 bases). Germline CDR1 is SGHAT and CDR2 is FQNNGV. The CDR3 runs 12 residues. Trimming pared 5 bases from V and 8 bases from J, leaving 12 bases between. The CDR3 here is CASSPGRSGYTF. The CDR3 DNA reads TGTGCCAGCAGCCCGGGACGGTCGGGCTACACCTTC.

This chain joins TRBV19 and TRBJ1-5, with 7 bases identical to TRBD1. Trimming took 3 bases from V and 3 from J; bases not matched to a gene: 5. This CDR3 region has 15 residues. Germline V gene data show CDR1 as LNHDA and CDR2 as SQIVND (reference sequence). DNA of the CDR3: TGTGCCAGTAGTATGGGGGACAGTTCCAATCAGCCCCAGCATTTT. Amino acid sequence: CASSMGDSSNQPQHF.

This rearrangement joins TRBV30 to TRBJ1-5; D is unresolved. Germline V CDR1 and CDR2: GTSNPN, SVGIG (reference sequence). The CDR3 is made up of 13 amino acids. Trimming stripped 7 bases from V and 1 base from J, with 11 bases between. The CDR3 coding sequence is TGTGCCTCCACGTCGGGGAGCAATCAGCCCCAGCATTTT. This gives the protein CASTSGSNQPQHF.

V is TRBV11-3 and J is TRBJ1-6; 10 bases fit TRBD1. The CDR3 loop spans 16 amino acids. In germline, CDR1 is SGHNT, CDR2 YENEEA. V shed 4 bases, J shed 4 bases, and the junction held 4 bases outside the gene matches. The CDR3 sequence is CASSSPGQGYNSPLHF. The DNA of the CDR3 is TGTGCCAGCAGCTCTCCGGGACAGGGGTATAATTCACCCCTCCACTTT. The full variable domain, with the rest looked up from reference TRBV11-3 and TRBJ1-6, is EAGVVQSPRYKIIEKKQPVAFWCNPISGHNTLYWYLQNLGQGPELLIRYENEEAVDDSQLPKDRFSAERLKGVDSTLKIQPAELGDSAVYLCASSSPGQGYNSPLHFGNGTRLTVT.

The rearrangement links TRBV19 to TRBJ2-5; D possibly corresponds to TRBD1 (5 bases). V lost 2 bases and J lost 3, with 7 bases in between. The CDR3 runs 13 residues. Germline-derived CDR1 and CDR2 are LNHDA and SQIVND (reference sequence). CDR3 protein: CASSIQGKETQYF. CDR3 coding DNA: TGTGCCAGTAGTATACAGGGAAAAGAGACCCAGTACTTC.

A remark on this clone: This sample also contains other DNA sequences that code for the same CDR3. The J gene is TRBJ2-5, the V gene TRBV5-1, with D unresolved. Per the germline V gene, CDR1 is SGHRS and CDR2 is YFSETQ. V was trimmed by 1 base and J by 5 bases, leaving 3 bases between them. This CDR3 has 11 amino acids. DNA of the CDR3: TGCGCCAGCAGCTTGAAGGAGACCCAGTACTTC. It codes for CASSLKETQYF.

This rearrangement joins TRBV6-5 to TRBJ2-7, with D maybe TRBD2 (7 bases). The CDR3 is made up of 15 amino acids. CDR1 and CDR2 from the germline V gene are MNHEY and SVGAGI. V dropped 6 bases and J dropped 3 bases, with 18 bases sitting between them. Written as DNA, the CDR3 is TGTGCCAGCAGCGCCCCCGGGGGGCGAGGCTACGAGCAGTACTTC. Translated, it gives CASSAPGGRGYEQYF.

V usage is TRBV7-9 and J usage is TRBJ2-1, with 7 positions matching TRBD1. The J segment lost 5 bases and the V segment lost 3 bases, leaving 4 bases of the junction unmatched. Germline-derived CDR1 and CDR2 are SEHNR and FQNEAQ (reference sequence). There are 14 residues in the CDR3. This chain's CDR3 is CASSFQRGHNEQFF. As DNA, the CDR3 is TGTGCCAGCAGCTTCCAAAGGGGGCACAATGAGCAGTTCTTC.

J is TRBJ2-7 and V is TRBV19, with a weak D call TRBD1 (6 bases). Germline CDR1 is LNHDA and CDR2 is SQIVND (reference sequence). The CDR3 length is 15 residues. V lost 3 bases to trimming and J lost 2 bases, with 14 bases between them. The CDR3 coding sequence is TGTGCCAGTAGTATTTTACAGGGCTTAACCTACGAGCAGTACTTC. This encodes CASSILQGLTYEQYF.

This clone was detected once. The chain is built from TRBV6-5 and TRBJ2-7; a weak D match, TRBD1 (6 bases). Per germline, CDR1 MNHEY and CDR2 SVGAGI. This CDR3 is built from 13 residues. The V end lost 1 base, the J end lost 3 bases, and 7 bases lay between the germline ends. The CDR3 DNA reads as TGTGCCAGCAGTTACTTAGGGGGCTACGAGCAGTACTTC. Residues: CASSYLGGYEQYF.

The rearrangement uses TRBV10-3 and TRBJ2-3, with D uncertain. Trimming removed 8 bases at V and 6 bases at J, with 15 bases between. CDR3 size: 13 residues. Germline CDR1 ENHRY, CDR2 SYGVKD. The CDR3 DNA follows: TGTGCCATCGCGGCAATGCCGTCCGATACGCAGTATTTT. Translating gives CAIAAMPSDTQYF.

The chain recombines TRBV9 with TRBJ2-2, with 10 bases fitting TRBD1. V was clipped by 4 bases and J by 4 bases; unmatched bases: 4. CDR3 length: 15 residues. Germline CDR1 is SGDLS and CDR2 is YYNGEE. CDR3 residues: CASSPRTGGTGELFF. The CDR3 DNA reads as TGTGCCAGCAGCCCCCGGACAGGGGGCACCGGGGAGCTGTTTTTT.